This passage covers 23 T cell receptor beta chains from one sample sequenced in a study of control samples from healthy donors and cancer patients. Profiled with immunoSEQ multiplex PCR; TCRdb holds only in-frame clones, not every one. Of 130,000 or so clones detected, 90% to 95% appear once; the ten largest clones hold around 13%. The sequenced sample was blood. These receptors all come from a man in his forties or fifties in good health.

The V call is TRBV2, the J call TRBJ2-2; D is ambiguous. Looked up from germline, CDR1 is SNHLY and CDR2 is FYNNEI. Trimming removed 5 bases at V and 6 bases at J, with 7 bases between. The CDR3 runs to 12 residues. CDR3 sequence (DNA): TGTGCCAGCAGTCGGGTCGCCGGGGAGCTGTTTTTT. Its translation is CASSRVAGELFF.

This clone was observed a single time. The rearrangement links TRBV11-2 to TRBJ1-2; D perhaps matches TRBD1 (5 bases). Per germline, CDR1 SGHAT and CDR2 FQNNGV. The CDR3 spans 13 residues. V was pared by 5 bases and J by 5 bases, with 12 bases between. The CDR3 spells CASSPNRGYGYTF. The CDR3 DNA reads TGTGCCAGCAGCCCTAACCGGGGGTATGGCTACACCTTC. Together with reference TRBV11-2 and TRBJ1-2, the CDR3 gives the full variable domain: EAGVAQSPRYKIIEKRQSVAFWCNPISGHATLYWYQQILGQGPKLLIQFQNNGVVDDSQLPKDRFSAERLKGVDSTLKIQPAKLEDSAVYLCASSPNRGYGYTFGSGTRLTVV.

The genes are TRBV18 and TRBJ2-1; 15 bases agree with TRBD2. Unmatched junction bases numbered 9, after V lost 3 bases and J lost 3 bases. Looked up from germline, CDR1 is KGHSH and CDR2 is LQKENI. This CDR3 comprises 19 residues. CDR3 protein: CASSPFSPGLAGGYNEQFF. CDR3 coding DNA: TGTGCCAGCTCACCTTTTAGCCCGGGACTAGCGGGAGGCTACAATGAGCAGTTCTTC.

Comments on this clone: Other DNA sequences in the same sample also yield this CDR3. The V gene is TRBV5-1, the J gene TRBJ2-7; the D is unclear. The CDR3 runs 13 residues. Germline V gene lookup returns CDR1 SGHRS and CDR2 YFSETQ. The V end was cut by 1 base, the J end by 1 base, with 6 bases between. Written as DNA, the CDR3 is TGCGCCAGCAGCTTGACGGGTTCCTACGAGCAGTACTTC. This encodes CASSLTGSYEQYF. Together with reference TRBV5-1 and TRBJ2-7, the CDR3 gives the full variable domain: KAGVTQTPRYLIKTRGQQVTLSCSPISGHRSVSWYQQTPGQGLQFLFEYFSETQRNKGNFPGRFSGRQFSNSRSEMNVSTLELGDSALYLCASSLTGSYEQYFGPGTRLTVT.

As regards this clone: Compared with germline, one end of the junction differs, possibly owing to a read error. This chain connects TRBV7-7 to TRBJ2-5, with D possibly being TRBD1 or TRBD2 (6 bases each). In germline, CDR1 is SSHAT, CDR2 FNYEAQ (reference sequence). The CDR3 totals 13 residues. CDR3 nucleotides: TGTGCTAGCAGTGCCAGGGGAGGAGAGACCCAGTACTTC. Amino acid sequence: CASSARGGETQYF.

This clone showed up just once. The rearrangement links TRBV10-1 to TRBJ2-3; D is perhaps TRBD2 (5 bases). V lost 6 bases to trimming and J lost 6 bases, with 16 bases between them. The length of the CDR3 is 14 residues. CDR1 is WNHNN, CDR2 SYGVQD, per germline (reference sequence). The CDR3 sequence: CASRGGYHSDTQYF. The DNA for the CDR3 is TGCGCCAGCAGGGGCGGGTACCACTCCGATACGCAGTATTTT.

V and J are TRBV2 and TRBJ2-3, with unresolved D. The CDR3 extends over 13 amino acids. V gave up 9 bases and J gave up 1 base, with 11 bases separating them. Germline V lookup: CDR1 SNHLY, CDR2 FYNNEI. The CDR3 nucleotides read TGTGCCAGTGAGACGGCCCGCACAGATACGCAGTATTTT. As protein: CASETARTDTQYF.

This clone was seen just once. The rearrangement uses TRBV7-2 and TRBJ2-7; D ambiguous. The CDR3 contains 13 residues. Germline V gene lookup returns CDR1 SGHTA and CDR2 FQGNSA. Trimming cost V 5 bases and J 5 bases, with 13 bases left between them. The CDR3 DNA follows: TGTGCCAGCAGCCCAGCCACGGTTCACGAGCAGTACTTC. Translated: CASSPATVHEQYF. The whole variable domain, remainder taken from reference TRBV7-2 and TRBJ2-7, is GAGVSQSPSNKVTEKGKDVELRCDPISGHTALYWYRQSLGQGLEFLIYFQGNSAPDKSGLPSDRFSAERTGGSVSTLTIQRTQQEDSAVYLCASSPATVHEQYFGPGTRLTVT.

This chain connects TRBV6-1 to TRBJ1-3, with D possibly TRBD1 on 6 matching bases. The V end was cut by 3 bases, the J end by 0 bases, with 12 bases between. Germline V lookup: CDR1 MNHNS, CDR2 SASEGT. The CDR3 covers 16 residues. The CDR3 spells CASSEGAQSSGNTIYF. The CDR3 DNA is TGTGCCAGCAGTGAGGGGGCTCAGAGCTCTGGAAACACCATATATTTT.

V usage is TRBV9 and J usage is TRBJ2-2; D remains ambiguous. Between the trimmed V and J ends, which lost 0 bases and 1 base, there was a span of 4 bases. The length of the CDR3 is 14 residues. Germline V lookup: CDR1 SGDLS, CDR2 YYNGEE. The CDR3 here is CASSVGQNTGELFF. CDR3 bases: TGTGCCAGCAGCGTAGGACAGAACACCGGGGAGCTGTTTTTT. Using reference TRBV9 and TRBJ2-2 for the parts outside the CDR3, the full variable domain is DSGVTQTPKHLITATGQRVTLRCSPRSGDLSVYWYQQSLDQGLQFLIQYYNGEERAKGNILERFSAQQFPDLHSELNLSSLELGDSALYFCASSVGQNTGELFFGEGSRLTVL.

Of note for this clone: The sample carries other DNA sequences with the same CDR3. The V call is TRBV9, the J call TRBJ1-2, with TRBD1 matching 10 bases. Germline CDR1 SGDLS, CDR2 YYNGEE. This CDR3 comprises 18 residues. V shed 0 bases, J shed 8 bases, and the junction held 16 bases outside the gene matches. CDR3 DNA: TGTGCCAGCAGCGTAGGTCTTGGGACAGGGGCCCCGATGGGGGGCTACACCTTC. Protein sequence: CASSVGLGTGAPMGGYTF.

The genes are TRBV15 and TRBJ2-6; the D is unclear. Germline V gives CDR1 LNHNV, CDR2 YYDKDF (reference sequence). The CDR3 loop spans 15 amino acids. V was pared by 1 base and J by 2 bases, with 6 bases between. The CDR3 DNA sequence: TGTGCCACCAGCAGAGTAGGTCCTGGGGCCAACGTCCTGACTTTC. It is translated as CATSRVGPGANVLTF.

The chain is built from TRBV27 and TRBJ2-3; D remains unclear. The germline CDR1 and CDR2 sequences are MNHEY and SMNVEV (reference sequence). This CDR3 contains 13 residues. V was trimmed by 5 bases and J by 14 bases, leaving 20 bases between them. CDR3 nucleotides: TGTGCCAGCAGTCATCCTGGTTTGAGGTCGCCGTATTTT. Protein: CASSHPGLRSPYF.

In the case of this clone: Other nucleotide sequences in the sample specify the same CDR3. V and J are TRBV5-7 and TRBJ2-1; D gene unclear. TRBV5-7 belongs to the ORF category, with a function that is uncertain. The CDR3 is 13 amino acids. Trimming took 1 base from V and 8 from J, leaving 10 bases between them. The CDR3, as DNA: TGTGCCAGCAGCTTGAAACGCGCCGATGAGCAGTTCTTC. Amino acid sequence: CASSLKRADEQFF.

This clone was seen once. V usage is TRBV3-1 (or the pseudogene TRBV3-2) and J usage is TRBJ1-4, with a possible D match to TRBD1 (5 bases). The CDR3 has 14 residues. Germline values: CDR1 LGHDT, CDR2 YNNKEL (reference sequence). With 4 bases removed from V and 1 base from J, the gap between germline ends came to 7 bases. CDR3: CASSRRGTNEKLFF. As DNA, the CDR3 is TGTGCCAGCAGCCGGAGGGGAACTAATGAAAAACTGTTTTTT.

The chain recombines TRBV7-2 with TRBJ2-5; no firm D call. Trimming removed 2 bases from V and 5 bases from J, with 18 bases in between. The CDR3 runs to 16 residues. Germline CDR1 is SGHTA and CDR2 is FQGNSA. CDR3 nucleotide sequence: TGTGCCAGCAGCTTACCCGTCTTTACGGGTCGGGAGACCCAGTACTTC. Amino acid sequence: CASSLPVFTGRETQYF.

This chain connects TRBV9 to TRBJ1-5; the D gene is possibly TRBD1 (5 bases). V lost 0 bases and J lost 9, with 16 bases in between. This CDR3 region has 15 residues. The germline CDR1 and CDR2 sequences are SGDLS and YYNGEE. The chain's CDR3 is CASSVDPTVSRPQHF. In nucleotides, the CDR3 is TGTGCCAGCAGCGTAGACCCGACAGTGTCGCGGCCCCAGCATTTT.

This chain connects TRBV27 to TRBJ1-5, with TRBD1 matching 9 bases. This CDR3 region has 16 residues. Losses at the gene ends were 1 base for V and 5 bases for J; bases not matched to a gene: 6. The germline CDR1 and CDR2 sequences are MNHEY and SMNVEV (reference sequence). The CDR3, as DNA: TGTGCCAGCAGTTTATGGGCGACAGGGGGGGATCAGCCCCAGCATTTT. Its protein is CASSLWATGGDQPQHF.

Of note for this clone: In the same sample, other DNA sequences code for this CDR3. This chain links TRBV9 with TRBJ1-1; the match to TRBD1 covers 8 bases. Germline CDR1 reads SGDLS; CDR2 reads YYNGEE. CDR3 length: 14 amino acids. The V segment lost 2 bases and the J segment 5 bases; nucleotides outside the gene matches: 5. The CDR3 DNA reads as TGTGCCAGCAGCGTCGGACAGGGAGGGACTGAAGCTTTCTTT. This codes for CASSVGQGGTEAFF.

The gene calls are TRBV7-6 and TRBJ2-7; D possibly corresponds to TRBD1 (6 bases). The CDR3 consists of 13 residues. Per the germline V gene, CDR1 is SGHVS and CDR2 is FNYEAQ. Trimming removed 3 bases from V and 4 bases from J, with 10 bases in between. CDR3 bases: TGTGCCAGCAGCTTGGGGACACTTTACGAGCAGTACTTC. The encoded protein is CASSLGTLYEQYF. Combining the CDR3 with reference TRBV7-6 and TRBJ2-7 gives the whole variable domain GAGVSQSPRYKVTKRGQDVALRCDPISGHVSLYWYRQALGQGPEFLTYFNYEAQQDKSGLPNDRFSAERPEGSISTLTIQRTEQRDSAMYRCASSLGTLYEQYFGPGTRLTVT.

V gene TRBV7-6 combines with J gene TRBJ1-3; 9 nucleotides match TRBD1. The CDR3 covers 16 residues. Germline lookup yields CDR1 SGHVS and CDR2 FNYEAQ. V shed 5 bases and J 4 bases; nucleotides not matched to a gene: 9. The CDR3 sequence: CASSLRTGEGGNTIYF. In nucleotides, the CDR3 is TGTGCCAGCAGCCTGAGGACAGGGGAGGGAGGAAACACCATATATTTT.

The V call is TRBV6-5, the J call TRBJ1-2, with D unclear. Between the trimmed V and J ends, which lost 6 bases and 6 bases, there was a span of 17 bases. CDR3 size: 14 residues. Germline V gene sequence: CDR1 MNHEY, CDR2 SVGAGI. The CDR3 bases are TGTGCCAGCAGATCAACACCCTTAAGCAATGGCTACACCTTC. It is translated as CASRSTPLSNGYTF.

The chain has TRBV4-1 and TRBJ1-5, with unresolved D. CDR3 length equals 14 residues. Germline V lookup: CDR1 MGHRA, CDR2 YSYEKL. The V end was cut by 1 base, the J end by 7 bases, with 11 bases between. CDR3 sequence reads: CASSQVLYAQPQHF. Written as DNA, the CDR3 is TGCGCCAGCAGCCAAGTCTTATATGCGCAGCCCCAGCATTTT.